This T cell receptor beta chain stems from a study of metastatic and nonmetastatic thyroid tumors. Whole-study context: For malignant and benign thyroid patients, tumor or nodule tissue and blood were the sources whose repertoires were compared. Broader study findings: Malignant tumors reportedly showed significantly higher TCR beta diversity than benign nodules in both blood and tumor.

No patient had received any treatment before thyroid surgery. TCRdb used MiXCR to call clones anew from the PCR reads. The sample records about 50,000 clones, less than 5% being singletons. This clone was seen more than once but under ten times. Its antigen is as yet unknown. This TCR was sampled from a female donor with papillary thyroid cancer or a benign thyroid nodule (not recorded which). Some clones in this sample may be carry-over from other donors' samples. Sequenced material: blood.

The CDR3 protein is CASSLSRGGSPDTQYF. The CDR3 DNA sequence: TGTGCCAGCAGCTTAAGTCGCGGGGGGTCCCCAGATACGCAGTATTTT. This chain connects TRBV11-3 to TRBJ2-3; 8 bases are a match to TRBD2. Trimming cost V 2 bases and J 4 bases; bases outside gene matches: 8. This CDR3 is 16 amino acids long. The germline CDR1 and CDR2 sequences are SGHNT and YENEEA.